This T cell receptor beta chain was profiled in a study of response to subunit inactivated influenza vaccine. Germline V gives CDR1 MNHEY, CDR2 SVGAGI. V was cut by 4 bases and J by 7 bases, with 18 bases left in between. The CDR3 runs to 15 residues. TCRdb ran MiXCR on the RT-PCR reads and lists one entry per CDR3 protein. In the table there are some 180,000 distinct CDR3 sequences, about 9.3% of which are singletons. This clonotype was counted between two and nine times. This sample comprised non-naive T cells sorted from PBMCs, obtained on the day of vaccination. The rearrangement uses TRBV6-5 and TRBJ2-3; tentatively, D is TRBD1 (6 bases). This receptor was identified in a man aged 50-59 years who received an inactivated influenza vaccine. CDR3 nucleotides: TGTGCCAGCAGTTTTAACCAACAGGGTTCGAATACGCAGTATTTT. Protein product: CASSFNQQGSNTQYF.